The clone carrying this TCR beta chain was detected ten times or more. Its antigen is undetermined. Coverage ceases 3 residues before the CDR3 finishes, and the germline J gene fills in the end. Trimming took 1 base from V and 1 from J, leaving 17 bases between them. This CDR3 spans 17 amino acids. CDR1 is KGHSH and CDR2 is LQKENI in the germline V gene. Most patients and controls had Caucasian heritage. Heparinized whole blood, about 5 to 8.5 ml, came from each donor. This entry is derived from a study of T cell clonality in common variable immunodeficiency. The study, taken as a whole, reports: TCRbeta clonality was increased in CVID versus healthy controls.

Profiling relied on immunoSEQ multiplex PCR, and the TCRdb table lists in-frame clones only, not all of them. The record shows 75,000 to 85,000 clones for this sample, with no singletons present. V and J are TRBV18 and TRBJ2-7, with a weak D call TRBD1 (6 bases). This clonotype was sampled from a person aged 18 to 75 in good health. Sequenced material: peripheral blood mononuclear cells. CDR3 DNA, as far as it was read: TGTGCCAGCTCACCACTCGATTGGACAGAAGAGTCCTACGAG. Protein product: CASSPLDWTEESYE. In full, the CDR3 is CASSPLDWTEESYEQYF. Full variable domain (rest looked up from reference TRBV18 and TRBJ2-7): NAGVMQNPRHLVRRRGQEARLRCSPMKGHSHVYWYRQLPEEGLKFMVYLQKENIIDESGMPKERFSAEFPKEGPSILRIQQVVRGDSAAYFCASSPLDWTEESYEQYFGPGTRLTVT.